These 30 T cell receptor beta chains came from one sample sequenced in a study of early T cells in non-severe SARS-CoV-2 infection. Using its own MiXCR run on the 5' RACE reads, TCRdb lists one record per CDR3 protein. The table shows 80,000 to 95,000 distinct CDR3 sequences, with 11% to 15% occurring only once. The sample taken for sequencing was whole blood. The receptors originated from an adult who was a healthcare worker with PCR-confirmed SARS-CoV-2 infection or an uninfected control (not recorded which).

V usage is TRBV29-1 and J usage is TRBJ2-7; 7 nucleotides match TRBD1. Germline CDR1 is SQVTM and CDR2 is ANQGSEA. Losses at the gene ends were 1 base for V and 3 bases for J; bases not matched to a gene: 9. The CDR3 consists of 15 residues. As DNA, the CDR3 is TGCAGCGTTGAAGGGCCAGGGGACAGAAACTACGAGCAGTACTTC. Amino acid sequence: CSVEGPGDRNYEQYF.

The chain combines TRBV12-3 or TRBV12-4 with TRBJ1-1; D gene ambiguous. V lost 7 bases to trimming and J lost 5 bases, with 11 bases between them. CDR3 length: 12 residues. CDR3 nucleotides: TGTGCCAGCACCCGGCGGGGTACTGAAGCTTTCTTT. As protein: CASTRRGTEAFF.

This clonotype was observed many times. This CDR3 reads CSARELAGGPGETQYF. DNA for the CDR3: TGCAGTGCTAGAGAGCTAGCGGGGGGGCCGGGTGAGACCCAGTACTTC. This chain uses TRBV20-1 with TRBJ2-5, with TRBD2 matching 12 bases. CDR3 length equals 16 residues. Germline trimming cut 0 bases from V and 5 bases from J; bases unmatched to any gene: 7. The V gene's germline CDR1 is DFQATT and CDR2 SNEGSKA (reference sequence).

This clonotype has just a few counts. The genes are TRBV6-6 and TRBJ1-2; 9 bases are a match to TRBD1. Trimming cost V 5 bases and J 8 bases; bases outside gene matches: 6. This CDR3 is 13 amino acids long. Germline V gives CDR1 MNHNY, CDR2 SVGAGI (reference sequence). CDR3 sequence: CASSPQGAEGYTF. CDR3 nucleotides: TGTGCCAGCAGTCCACAGGGGGCCGAAGGCTACACCTTC.

The chain is built from TRBV28 and TRBJ2-3; D is perhaps TRBD2 (5 bases). This CDR3 is built from 14 residues. The germline V and J ends were trimmed by 3 bases and 4 bases, with 11 bases remaining between them. Per germline, CDR1 MDHEN and CDR2 SYDVKM. The CDR3 is CASSFGVSADTQYF. DNA for the CDR3: TGTGCCAGCAGTTTCGGGGTTTCGGCAGATACGCAGTATTTT. Full variable domain (outside the CDR3, taken from reference TRBV28 and TRBJ2-3): DVKVTQSSRYLVKRTGEKVFLECVQDMDHENMFWYRQDPGLGLRLIYFSYDVKMKEKGDIPEGYSVSREKKERFSLILESASTNQTSMYLCASSFGVSADTQYFGPGTRLTVL.

The V and J genes are TRBV4-1 and TRBJ1-2; 8 bases fit TRBD1. The CDR3 has 17 amino acids. In germline, CDR1 is MGHRA, CDR2 YSYEKL. V trimming: 3 bases; J trimming: 0 bases; junction bases outside the gene matches: 9. CDR3 coding DNA: TGCGCCAGCAGCCATCCTGACAGGGGCCCACCTAACTATGGCTACACCTTC. This sequence encodes CASSHPDRGPPNYGYTF.

This chain joins TRBV18 and TRBJ2-7; possible D gene TRBD1, 5 bases. Germline CDR1 KGHSH, CDR2 LQKENI. V shed 3 bases and J shed 4 bases, with 13 bases lying between them. The CDR3 loop spans 14 amino acids. For the CDR3, the DNA is TGTGCCAGCTCACCGAGGCAGGGTCGGTACGAGCAGTACTTC. This encodes CASSPRQGRYEQYF.

The V and J genes are TRBV7-9 and TRBJ2-5, with 7 nucleotides matching TRBD2. Germline V gives CDR1 SEHNR, CDR2 FQNEAQ (reference sequence). The CDR3 covers 13 residues. V lost 8 bases to trimming and J lost 6 bases; unmatched junction nucleotides: 9. Here the CDR3 reads CASSRGEGQTQYF. The CDR3 bases are TGTGCCAGCTCCCGGGGGGAGGGCCAGACCCAGTACTTC.

DNA for the CDR3: TGCGCCAGCAGTTGGGACAAGAGTTATGGCTACACCTTC. Its translation: CASSWDKSYGYTF. The gene calls are TRBV10-1 and TRBJ1-2; D may be TRBD1 (6 bases). The germline V gene encodes CDR1 WNHNN and CDR2 SYGVQD (reference sequence). The CDR3 spans 13 residues. V lost 5 bases and J 5 bases, leaving 12 bases between the germline ends.

The rearrangement links TRBV11-2 to TRBJ1-1; 7 bases are a match to TRBD1. The germline V gene encodes CDR1 SGHAT and CDR2 FQNNGV. V was clipped by 5 bases and J by 0 bases; unmatched bases: 6. This CDR3 is 15 amino acids long. CDR3 bases: TGTGCCAGCAGCCCACACAGGGGATTGAACACTGAAGCTTTCTTT. Encoded protein: CASSPHRGLNTEAFF.

This clonotype was observed a few times. The gene calls are TRBV18 and TRBJ2-7; D perhaps matches TRBD1 (6 bases). From germline, CDR1 is KGHSH and CDR2 LQKENI. The V end lost 3 bases, the J end lost 2 bases, and 14 bases lay between the germline ends. The CDR3 contains 15 residues. The CDR3 here is CASSPPRTGPYEQYF. In nucleotides, the CDR3 is TGTGCCAGCTCACCCCCACGAACAGGGCCCTACGAGCAGTACTTC.

The chain uses TRBV6-2 or TRBV6-3 and TRBJ2-1; D is uncertain. This CDR3 contains 13 residues. V was clipped by 4 bases and J by 4 bases, with 8 bases between them. The germline V gene encodes CDR1 MNHEY and CDR2 SVGEGT. Here the CDR3 reads CASSSDGYNEQFF. The CDR3 DNA reads TGTGCCAGCAGTTCCGACGGGTACAATGAGCAGTTCTTC.

The chain is built from TRBV18 and TRBJ1-2; D is perhaps TRBD1 (5 bases). Germline V gene data show CDR1 as KGHSH and CDR2 as LQKENI. Trimming left V 4 bases short and J 0 bases short, with 12 bases between. The CDR3 is 15 amino acids. The CDR3 here is CASSLRDSANYGYTF. The DNA of the CDR3 is TGTGCCAGCTCACTACGGGACTCAGCTAACTATGGCTACACCTTC. The full variable domain, in which reference TRBV18 and TRBJ1-2 provide the parts outside the CDR3, is NAGVMQNPRHLVRRRGQEARLRCSPMKGHSHVYWYRQLPEEGLKFMVYLQKENIIDESGMPKERFSAEFPKEGPSILRIQQVVRGDSAAYFCASSLRDSANYGYTFGSGTRLTVV.

The chain couples TRBV2 to TRBJ2-2; the D is unclear. This CDR3 comprises 14 residues. Trimming stripped 4 bases from V and 5 bases from J, with 11 bases between. From germline, CDR1 is SNHLY and CDR2 FYNNEI. This chain's CDR3 is CASSVLVYTGELFF. The CDR3 nucleotides are TGTGCCAGCAGTGTTCTAGTTTATACCGGGGAGCTGTTTTTT.

This clonotype has more than one count but fewer than ten. The V and J genes are TRBV19 and TRBJ1-5, with a weak D call TRBD1 (6 bases). From germline, CDR1 is LNHDA and CDR2 SQIVND (reference sequence). Trimming left V 6 bases short and J 1 base short, with 7 bases between. There are 13 residues in the CDR3. CDR3 amino acids: CASRGQSNQPQHF. CDR3 in DNA: TGTGCCAGTAGGGGACAAAGCAATCAGCCCCAGCATTTT.

CDR3 DNA: TGTGCCAGCAGCTCATCGTTCTCGACAGATACGCAGTATTTT. This codes for CASSSSFSTDTQYF. The chain carries TRBV7-2 and TRBJ2-3; no clear D. The V gene's germline CDR1 is SGHTA and CDR2 FQGNSA. V dropped 4 bases and J dropped 3 bases, with 11 bases sitting between them. CDR3 length: 14 residues.

This chain uses TRBV7-6 with TRBJ1-3; D uncertain. This CDR3 is 15 amino acids long. V dropped 5 bases and J dropped 0 bases, with 11 bases sitting between them. Germline lookup yields CDR1 SGHVS and CDR2 FNYEAQ. The CDR3 loop reads CASSGYGLSGNTIYF. The CDR3 DNA sequence: TGTGCCAGCAGCGGATACGGACTCTCTGGAAACACCATATATTTT.

This clonotype was seen ten or more times. The J gene is TRBJ2-3, the V gene TRBV12-3 or TRBV12-4; tentatively, D is TRBD2 (6 bases). This CDR3 has 16 amino acids. The germline V and J ends were trimmed by 3 bases and 2 bases, with 15 bases remaining between them. CDR3 bases: TGTGCCAGCAGTTTCTCAGTCGGGAGAAACACAGATACGCAGTATTTT. Amino acids: CASSFSVGRNTDTQYF.

This clonotype turned up a few times. The chain has TRBV7-9 and TRBJ2-6, with D hard to call. Trimming removed 3 bases from V and 1 base from J, with 16 bases in between. The CDR3 contains 18 residues. Per the germline V gene, CDR1 is SEHNR and CDR2 is FQNEAQ (reference sequence). The CDR3 coding sequence is TGTGCCAGCAGCTTGGCTGGGGATATGTTTTCTGGGGCCAACGTCCTGACTTTC. It yields the protein CASSLAGDMFSGANVLTF.

J is TRBJ1-2 and V is TRBV10-3; D not resolved. The germline V gene encodes CDR1 ENHRY and CDR2 SYGVKD. The CDR3 length is 15 residues. The V end lost 0 bases, the J end lost 0 bases, and 8 bases lay between the germline ends. The CDR3 here is CAISESREANYGYTF. The CDR3, as DNA: TGTGCCATCAGTGAGTCACGGGAAGCTAACTATGGCTACACCTTC.

The chain couples TRBV20-1 to TRBJ2-1; a possible D gene is TRBD2 (5 bases). Looked up from germline, CDR1 is DFQATT and CDR2 is SNEGSKA (reference sequence). The CDR3 has 14 residues. V dropped 6 bases and J dropped 7 bases, with 19 bases sitting between them. Here the CDR3 reads CSARRGGPVNEQFF. The CDR3 coding sequence is TGCAGTGCCCGCCGAGGAGGCCCAGTAAATGAGCAGTTCTTC.

This clonotype occurred many times. This chain connects TRBV5-4 to TRBJ1-1; D may be TRBD1 (5 bases). Trimming left V 3 bases short and J 8 bases short, with 11 bases between. Germline CDR1 is SGHNT and CDR2 is YYREEE (reference sequence). The CDR3 spans 12 residues. CDR3 residues: CASSSRWGEAFF. CDR3 sequence (DNA): TGTGCCAGCAGCTCCCGGTGGGGGGAAGCTTTCTTT.

The chain links TRBV6-2 or TRBV6-3 to TRBJ1-6, with D unclear. Germline assignment: CDR1 MNHEY and CDR2 SVGEGT. V was clipped by 4 bases and J by 8 bases, with 9 bases between them. The CDR3 extends over 13 amino acids. This chain's CDR3 is CASSWRPYSPLHF. In nucleotides, the CDR3 is TGTGCCAGCAGTTGGAGACCTTATTCACCCCTCCACTTT.

The chain recombines TRBV6-1 with TRBJ2-2, with a possible D match to TRBD1 (5 bases). CDR1 and CDR2 from the germline V gene are MNHNS and SASEGT. Trimming took 6 bases from V and 6 from J, leaving 8 bases between them. The CDR3 is 12 residues long. CDR3 sequence reads: CASRGQPGELFF. The CDR3 nucleotides read TGTGCCAGCAGAGGACAACCCGGGGAGCTGTTTTTT.

This chain connects TRBV7-2 to TRBJ2-3; 7 bases fit TRBD1. The germline CDR1 and CDR2 sequences are SGHTA and FQGNSA. The CDR3 is 15 amino acids. V was pared by 1 base and J by 4 bases, with 5 bases of the junction left unmatched. The CDR3 loop is CASSLGQGVPDTQYF. The CDR3 DNA reads as TGTGCCAGCAGCTTAGGTCAGGGGGTTCCAGATACGCAGTATTTT.

This chain links TRBV29-1 with TRBJ1-4; D gene uncertain. Germline CDR1 and CDR2: SQVTM and ANQGSEA. Trimming removed 4 bases from V and 2 bases from J, with 5 bases in between. The CDR3 is 12 amino acids. The CDR3 reads CSVGWTNEKLFF. CDR3 nucleotides: TGCAGCGTTGGGTGGACTAATGAAAAACTGTTTTTT.

This clonotype was detected many times. The CDR3 is CASSEGPIGVINEQFF. CDR3 in DNA: TGTGCCAGCAGTGAAGGCCCCATCGGGGTTATCAATGAGCAGTTCTTC. The rearrangement joins TRBV12-3 or TRBV12-4 to TRBJ2-1; perhaps TRBD2 as D (5 bases). The length of the CDR3 is 16 residues. Between the trimmed V and J ends, which lost 5 bases and 6 bases, there was a span of 20 bases.

This clonotype showed up many times. The J gene is TRBJ2-5, the V gene TRBV7-2, with 8 bases fitting TRBD2. Germline-derived CDR1 and CDR2 are SGHTA and FQGNSA. The V segment lost 4 bases and the J segment 2 bases; nucleotides outside the gene matches: 9. CDR3 size: 16 residues. The DNA for the CDR3 is TGTGCCAGCAGCTACTCCGGGACTAGATTACAAGAGACCCAGTACTTC. Protein: CASSYSGTRLQETQYF.

A remark on this clonotype: This could be a read error, since a much larger clone is one nucleotide away. V and J are TRBV7-9 and TRBJ1-2, with D unresolved. Trimming shortened V by 5 bases and J by 6 bases, and 16 bases separated the two germline ends. The CDR3 has 14 amino acids. Per the germline V gene, CDR1 is SEHNR and CDR2 is FQNEAQ (reference sequence). CDR3 sequence reads: CASSPLWGSDGYTF. The CDR3 nucleotides are TGTGCCAGCAGCCCCTTGTGGGGAAGTGATGGCTACACCTTC.

The chain carries TRBV12-3 or TRBV12-4 and TRBJ2-4; TRBD1 aligns across 9 bases. The CDR3 consists of 14 residues. After removal of 5 bases from V and 4 bases from J, the junction contained 3 bases not matched to a gene. CDR3 residues: CASSPGQGKNIQYF. CDR3 in DNA: TGTGCCAGCAGTCCTGGACAGGGGAAAAACATTCAGTACTTC.